The source of this T cell receptor (beta chain) is a study of T cell responses to AZD1222 COVID-19 vaccine. Study-level results: No repertoire was sampled before or during the peak T cell response, only after it. The donor group comprised mostly white British people and more females; the analysis possibly underestimated clonal diversity. Spike-specific TCR breadth and depth grew following two AZD1222 doses. Unmutated regions of variants are reportedly targeted by nearly half of spike-specific TCRs.

Remarks on this clone: Antigen specificity is unknown.

V was trimmed by 1 base and J by 1 base, leaving 7 bases between them. The CDR3 runs 14 residues. Germline V gives CDR1 LGHDT, CDR2 YNNKEL (reference sequence). Measured with immunoSEQ multiplex PCR; TCRdb has only the in-frame clones, and not every one. The sample lists roughly 200,000 clones; just under 95% were seen once. The receptor comes from an adult who received the MenACWY meningococcal vaccine as a control. Here the sequenced sample was peripheral blood, taken 28 days after the second dose of the MenACWY control vaccine. This chain connects TRBV3-1 (or the pseudogene TRBV3-2) to TRBJ2-5; no clear D gene. CDR3 sequence: CASSQAGTQETQYF. The CDR3 DNA reads as TGTGCCAGCAGCCAAGCCGGAACCCAAGAGACCCAGTACTTC.